This TCR beta chain was sequenced for a study of blood T cell repertoires in COVID-19. Study overall: The United States, Italy and Spain supplied acute and convalescent COVID-19 samples. The analysed material was cDNA or gDNA that came from T cells, B-cell-depleted T cells, or PBMCs.

Source study methods: Researchers report that nucleated cell counts were estimated from reference gene primer amplification. The assay was immunoSEQ multiplex PCR, and TCRdb's table has in-frame clones only and misses some. That table furnishes V, J and clone size, whereas the DNA furnished D and trimming. The table shows about 46,000 clones, with roughly 80% occurring only once. The clonotype was recovered from a man between 60 and 70 years old with acute or convalescent COVID-19. The sample comprised peripheral blood.

The CDR3: CAWGWAGQETQYF. The CDR3 DNA reads as TGTGCCTGGGGTTGGGCGGGGCAAGAGACCCAGTACTTC. The rearrangement links TRBV30 to TRBJ2-5; possible D gene TRBD2, 6 bases. The CDR3 totals 13 residues. Trimming left V 5 bases short and J 2 bases short, with 12 bases between. CDR1 GTSNPN and CDR2 SVGIG come from the germline V gene (reference sequence).